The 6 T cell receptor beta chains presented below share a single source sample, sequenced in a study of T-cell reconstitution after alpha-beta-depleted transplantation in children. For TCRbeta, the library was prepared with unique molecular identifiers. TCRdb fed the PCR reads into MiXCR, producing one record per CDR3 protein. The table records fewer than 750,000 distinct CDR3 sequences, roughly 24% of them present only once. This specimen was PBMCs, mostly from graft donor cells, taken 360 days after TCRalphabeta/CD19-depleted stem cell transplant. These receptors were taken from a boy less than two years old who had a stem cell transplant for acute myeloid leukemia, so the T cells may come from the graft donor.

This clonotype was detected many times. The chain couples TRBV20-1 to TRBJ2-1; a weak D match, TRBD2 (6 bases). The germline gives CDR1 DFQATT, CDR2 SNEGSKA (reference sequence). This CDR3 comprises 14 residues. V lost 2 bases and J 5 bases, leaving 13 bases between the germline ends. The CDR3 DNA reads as TGCAGTGCTAGATCCGGGGGACGAAACAATGAGCAGTTCTTC. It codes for CSARSGGRNNEQFF.

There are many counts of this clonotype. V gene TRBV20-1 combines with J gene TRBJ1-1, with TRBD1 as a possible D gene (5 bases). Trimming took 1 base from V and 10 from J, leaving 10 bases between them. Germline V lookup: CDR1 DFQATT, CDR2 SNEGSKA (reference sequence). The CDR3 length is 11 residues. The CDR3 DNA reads TGCAGTGCTAGAGTCGGGGGATCAGCTTTCTTT. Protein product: CSARVGGSAFF.

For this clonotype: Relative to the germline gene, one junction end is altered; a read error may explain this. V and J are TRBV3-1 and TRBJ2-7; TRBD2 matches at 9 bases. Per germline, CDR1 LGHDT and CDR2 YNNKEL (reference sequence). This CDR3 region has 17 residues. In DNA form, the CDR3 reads TGTGCCAGCAGCCAAGCTAGCGGGGTCGCCCGCAGCTACGAGCAATACTTC. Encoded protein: CASSQASGVARSYEQYF.

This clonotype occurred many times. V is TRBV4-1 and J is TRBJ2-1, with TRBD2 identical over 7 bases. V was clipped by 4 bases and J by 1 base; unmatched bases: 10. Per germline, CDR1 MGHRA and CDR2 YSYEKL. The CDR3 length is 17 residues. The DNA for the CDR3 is TGCGCCAGCAGCCTAACTGGGGACTACCCGTCCTACAATGAGCAGTTCTTC. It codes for CASSLTGDYPSYNEQFF.

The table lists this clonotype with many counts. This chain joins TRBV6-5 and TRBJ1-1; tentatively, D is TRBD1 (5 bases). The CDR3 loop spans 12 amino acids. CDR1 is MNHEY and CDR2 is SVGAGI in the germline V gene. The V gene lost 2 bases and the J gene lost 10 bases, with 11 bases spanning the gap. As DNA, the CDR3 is TGTGCCAGCAGTTACGATGGGGGGTCAGCTTTCTTT. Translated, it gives CASSYDGGSAFF.

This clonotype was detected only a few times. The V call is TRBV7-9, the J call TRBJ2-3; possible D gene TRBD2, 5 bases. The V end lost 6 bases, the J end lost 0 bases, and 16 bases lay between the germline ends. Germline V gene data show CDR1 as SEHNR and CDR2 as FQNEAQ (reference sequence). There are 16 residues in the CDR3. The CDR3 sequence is CASSRTPDSSTDTQYF. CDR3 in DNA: TGTGCCAGCAGTCGGACCCCGGACTCTAGCACAGATACGCAGTATTTT. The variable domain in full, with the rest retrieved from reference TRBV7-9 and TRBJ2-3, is DTGVSQNPRHKITKRGQNVTFRCDPISEHNRLYWYRQTLGQGPEFLTYFQNEAQLEKSRLLSDRFSAERPKGSFSTLEIQRTEQGDSAMYLCASSRTPDSSTDTQYFGPGTRLTVL.